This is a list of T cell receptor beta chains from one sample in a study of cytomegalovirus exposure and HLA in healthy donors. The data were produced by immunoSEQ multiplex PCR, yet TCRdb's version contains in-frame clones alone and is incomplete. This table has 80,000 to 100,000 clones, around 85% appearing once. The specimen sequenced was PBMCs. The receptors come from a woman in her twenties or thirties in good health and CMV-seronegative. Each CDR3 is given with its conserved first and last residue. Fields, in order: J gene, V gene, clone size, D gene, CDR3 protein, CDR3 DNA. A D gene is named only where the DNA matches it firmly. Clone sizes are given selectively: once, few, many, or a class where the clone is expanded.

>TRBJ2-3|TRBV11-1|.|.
CASSLPRAPVPTDTQYF
TGTGCCAGCAGCCTGCCGAGGGCGCCCGTTCCCACAGATACGCAGTATTTT
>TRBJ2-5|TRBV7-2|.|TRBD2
CASSLEVAGGGETQYF
TGTGCCAGCAGCTTAGAGGTAGCGGGAGGAGGAGAGACCCAGTACTTC
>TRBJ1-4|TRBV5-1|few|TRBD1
CASSLGRTGVNEKLFF
TGCGCCAGCAGCTTGGGCCGAACAGGGGTCAATGAAAAACTGTTTTTT
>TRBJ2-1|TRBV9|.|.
CASSVGPGEYNEQFF
TGTGCCAGCAGCGTAGGGCCGGGGGAGTACAATGAGCAGTTCTTC
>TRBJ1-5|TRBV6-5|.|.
CASRRAGVGNQPQHF
TGTGCCAGCAGACGTGCCGGGGTGGGCAATCAGCCCCAGCATTTT
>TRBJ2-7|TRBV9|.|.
CASSVSGYPYEQYF
TGTGCCAGCAGCGTATCGGGATATCCCTACGAGCAGTACTTC
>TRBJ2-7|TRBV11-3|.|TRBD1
CASSPTGNSHEQYF
TGTGCCAGCAGCCCGACAGGGAATTCCCACGAGCAGTACTTC
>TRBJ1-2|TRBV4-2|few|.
CASSQDPQGTNRGYTF
TGTGCCAGCAGCCAAGATCCACAGGGCACCAATCGGGGCTACACCTTC
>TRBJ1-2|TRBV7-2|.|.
CASSSLWAQGGYTF
TGTGCCAGCAGCTCCTTATGGGCCCAGGGAGGCTACACCTTC
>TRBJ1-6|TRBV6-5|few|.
CASSYWSRGNSPLHF
TGTGCCAGCAGTTACTGGTCACGGGGGAATTCACCCCTCCACTTT
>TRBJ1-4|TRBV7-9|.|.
CASKGGASNEKLFF
TGTGCCAGCAAAGGAGGAGCCTCTAATGAAAAACTGTTTTTT
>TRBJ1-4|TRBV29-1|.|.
CSVQATNEKLFF
TGCAGCGTTCAGGCAACTAATGAAAAACTGTTTTTT
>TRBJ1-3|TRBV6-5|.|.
CASSHSGNTIYF
TGTGCCAGCAGTCATTCTGGAAACACCATATATTTT
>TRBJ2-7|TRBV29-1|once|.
CSVGASWSHEQYF
TGCAGCGTAGGGGCCTCCTGGTCGCACGAGCAGTACTTC
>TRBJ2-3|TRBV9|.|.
CASSPPPSFTDTQYF
TGTGCCAGCAGCCCACCCCCTAGTTTCACAGATACGCAGTATTTT
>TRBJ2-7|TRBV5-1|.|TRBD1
CASSLALRGQGLYYEQYF
TGCGCCAGCAGCTTGGCATTACGAGGACAGGGTCTTTACTACGAGCAGTACTTC
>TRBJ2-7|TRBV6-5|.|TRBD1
CASSYSRTGGIYEQYF
TGTGCCAGCAGTTACTCGAGGACAGGTGGGATCTACGAGCAGTACTTC
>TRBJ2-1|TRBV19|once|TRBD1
CASSILDRDYNEQFF
TGTGCCAGTAGTATTTTGGACAGGGACTACAATGAGCAGTTCTTC
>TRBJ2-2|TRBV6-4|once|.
CASSDLMGATGELFF
TGTGCCAGCAGTGACCTGATGGGGGCCACCGGGGAGCTGTTTTTT
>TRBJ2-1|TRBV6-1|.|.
CATAVIWPYNEQFF
TGTGCCACCGCCGTAATCTGGCCCTACAATGAGCAGTTCTTC
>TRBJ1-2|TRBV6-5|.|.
CASSPQSNYGYTF
TGTGCCAGCAGTCCACAATCCAACTATGGCTACACCTTC
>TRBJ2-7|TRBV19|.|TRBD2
CASSVGTSGINEQYF
TGTGCCAGTAGTGTAGGGACTAGCGGGATAAACGAGCAGTACTTC
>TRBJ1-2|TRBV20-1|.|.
CSARWEEAAF
TGCAGTGCTAGGTGGGAGGAGGCGGCGTTT
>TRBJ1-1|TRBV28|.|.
CASSLGQPDTEAFF
TGTGCCAGCAGTTTGGGGCAGCCCGACACTGAAGCTTTCTTT
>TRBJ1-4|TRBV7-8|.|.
CASQHGARNEKLFF
TGTGCCAGCCAACATGGGGCCCGTAATGAAAAACTGTTTTTT
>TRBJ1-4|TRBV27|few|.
CASSRRRNEKLFF
TGTGCCAGCAGTCGACGGAGGAATGAAAAACTGTTTTTT
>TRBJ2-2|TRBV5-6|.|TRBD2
CASSSGGGNTGELFF
TGTGCCAGCAGCTCCGGGGGGGGTAACACCGGGGAGCTGTTTTTT
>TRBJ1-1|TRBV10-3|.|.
CAISERGGGTEAFF
TGTGCCATCAGTGAGCGGGGGGGAGGCACTGAAGCTTTCTTT
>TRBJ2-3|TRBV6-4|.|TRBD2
CASSDGTSATDTQYF
TGTGCCAGCAGTGACGGGACTAGCGCCACAGATACGCAGTATTTT
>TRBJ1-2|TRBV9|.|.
CASSIDPGQGSGYTF
TGTGCCAGCAGCATCGACCCTGGGCAGGGAAGTGGCTACACCTTC
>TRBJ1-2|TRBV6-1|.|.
CASREDSWEGYTF
TGTGCCAGCAGAGAGGACAGTTGGGAGGGCTACACCTTC
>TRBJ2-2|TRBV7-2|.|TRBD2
CASTRTSGVGELFF
TGTGCCAGCACCCGGACTAGCGGGGTGGGGGAGCTGTTTTTT
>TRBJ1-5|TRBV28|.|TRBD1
CASSSGQGGQPQHF
TGTGCCAGCAGTTCGGGACAGGGGGGACAGCCCCAGCATTTT
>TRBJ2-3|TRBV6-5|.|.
CASSPALRGDTQYF
TGTGCCAGCAGTCCGGCTCTAAGAGGAGATACGCAGTATTTT
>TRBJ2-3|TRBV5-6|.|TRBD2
CASTYHSGGLTDTQYF
TGTGCCAGCACCTACCATAGCGGGGGACTCACAGATACGCAGTATTTT
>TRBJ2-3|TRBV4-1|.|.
CASSPLGTLDTQYF
TGCGCCAGCAGCCCTCTAGGCACGCTGGATACGCAGTATTTT
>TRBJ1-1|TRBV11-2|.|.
CASSLAGHPEAFF
TGTGCCAGCAGCTTAGCAGGACATCCAGAAGCTTTCTTT